The source of this T cell receptor beta chain is a study of cytomegalovirus exposure and HLA in healthy donors. TCRdb keeps only in-frame clones here, not all; method: immunoSEQ multiplex PCR. The sample lists approximately 65,000 clones; roughly 96% were seen once. Regarding this clone: Its antigen is undetermined.

Findings and caveats of the study: There were under 200 TCR beta chains listed as cytomegalovirus-associated.

The sequence was obtained from a man between 18 and 29 years old in good health and CMV-seronegative. The sample comprised PBMCs.

CDR3 amino acids: CASSELLETEAFF. In DNA form, the CDR3 reads TGCGCCAGCAGTGAACTCCTCGAGACTGAAGCTTTCTTT. This chain connects TRBV10-1 to TRBJ1-1, with D hard to call. CDR3 length: 13 amino acids. Germline loops: CDR1 WNHNN, CDR2 SYGVQD (reference sequence). V was cut by 3 bases and J by 5 bases, with 10 bases left in between.